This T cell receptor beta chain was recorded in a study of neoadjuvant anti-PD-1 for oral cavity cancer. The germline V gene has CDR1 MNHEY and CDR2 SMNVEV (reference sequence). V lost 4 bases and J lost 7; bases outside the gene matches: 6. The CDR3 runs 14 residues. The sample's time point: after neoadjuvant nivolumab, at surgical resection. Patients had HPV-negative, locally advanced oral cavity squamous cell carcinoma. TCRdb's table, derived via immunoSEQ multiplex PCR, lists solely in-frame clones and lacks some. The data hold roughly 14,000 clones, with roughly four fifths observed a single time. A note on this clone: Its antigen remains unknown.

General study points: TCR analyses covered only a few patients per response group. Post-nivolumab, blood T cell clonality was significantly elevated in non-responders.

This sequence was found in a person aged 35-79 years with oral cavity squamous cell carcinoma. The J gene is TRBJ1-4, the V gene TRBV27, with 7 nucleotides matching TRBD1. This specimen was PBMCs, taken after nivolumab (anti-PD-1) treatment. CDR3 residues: CASSSTGVGEKLFF. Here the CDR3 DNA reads TGTGCCAGCAGTTCAACAGGGGTTGGTGAAAAACTGTTTTTT.